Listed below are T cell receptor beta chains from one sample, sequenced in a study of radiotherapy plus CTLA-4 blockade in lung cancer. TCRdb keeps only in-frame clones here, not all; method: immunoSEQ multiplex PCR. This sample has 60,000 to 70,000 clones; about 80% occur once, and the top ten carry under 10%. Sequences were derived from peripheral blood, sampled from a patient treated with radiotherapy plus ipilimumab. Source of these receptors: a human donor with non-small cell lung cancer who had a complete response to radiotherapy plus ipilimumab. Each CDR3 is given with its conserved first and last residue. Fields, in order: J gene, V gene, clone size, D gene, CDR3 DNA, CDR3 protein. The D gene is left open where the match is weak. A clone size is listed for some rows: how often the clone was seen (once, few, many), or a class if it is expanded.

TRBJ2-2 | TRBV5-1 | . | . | TGCGCCAGCAGCTTGGCTCAGGCTGCGAACACCGGGGAGCTGTTTTTT | CASSLAQAANTGELFF
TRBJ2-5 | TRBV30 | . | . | TGTGCCTGGAGCGCCGGGCCAAAAGAGACCCAGTACTTC | CAWSAGPKETQYF
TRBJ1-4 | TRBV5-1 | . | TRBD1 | TGCGCCAGCAGCCAGGGACAGCTTAATGAAAAACTGTTTTTT | CASSQGQLNEKLFF
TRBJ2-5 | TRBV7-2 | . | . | TGTGCCAGCAGCTTAGACCCTAGCAGATCGCAAGAGACCCAGTACTTC | CASSLDPSRSQETQYF
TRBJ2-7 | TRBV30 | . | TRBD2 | TGTGCCTGGACTCAAGGCGGGAGGGCGGGCCACGAGCAGTACTTC | CAWTQGGRAGHEQYF
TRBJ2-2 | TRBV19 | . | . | TGTGCCAGTAGTAGGGGATCCGGGGCCTGGGCCGGGGAGCTGTTTTTT | CASSRGSGAWAGELFF
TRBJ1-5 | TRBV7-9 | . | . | TGTGCCAGCAGCTTAGCGGCTGGGACAAATCAGCCCCAGCATTTT | CASSLAAGTNQPQHF
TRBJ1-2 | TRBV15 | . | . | TGTGCCACCAGCAGAGATCGGCAGGGTGCAGGCTACACCTTC | CATSRDRQGAGYTF
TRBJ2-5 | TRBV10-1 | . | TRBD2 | TGCGCCAGCAGTGAGGGCCGGGGCGGGAGAGAGACCCAGTACTTC | CASSEGRGGRETQYF
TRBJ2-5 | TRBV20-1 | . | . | TGCAGTGCCGAATTAAAGGAGACCCAGTACTTC | CSAELKETQYF
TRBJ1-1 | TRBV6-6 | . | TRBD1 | TGTGCCAGCAGTACGACTCTCAGGGGGACTGAAGCTTTCTTT | CASSTTLRGTEAFF
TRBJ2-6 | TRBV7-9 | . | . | TGTGCCAGCAGCTTCCGCTACTCTGGGGCCAACGTCCTGACTTTC | CASSFRYSGANVLTF
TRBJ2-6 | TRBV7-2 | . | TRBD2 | TGTGCCAGCAGCCGACGGACTAGCGGAACCACTGGGGCCAACGTCCTGACTTTC | CASSRRTSGTTGANVLTF
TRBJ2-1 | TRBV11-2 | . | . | TGTGCCAGCAGCACCCTAGCGAACCGACGATACAATGAGCAGTTCTTC | CASSTLANRRYNEQFF
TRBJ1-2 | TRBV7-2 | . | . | TGTGCCAGCAGCCAACTTGGCGAAGGCTATGGCTACACCTTC | CASSQLGEGYGYTF
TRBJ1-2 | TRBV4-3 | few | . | TGCGCCAGCAGCCAAGTTGGGAGCCGTAACTATGGCTACACCTTC | CASSQVGSRNYGYTF
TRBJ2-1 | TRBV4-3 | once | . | TGCGCCAGCAGCCAAGATCTGGGGGTAATGTCCTACAATGAGCAGTTCTTC | CASSQDLGVMSYNEQFF
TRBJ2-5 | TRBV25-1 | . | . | TGTGCCAGCAGTGCTACCGGGACTTTTCAAGAGACCCAGTACTTC | CASSATGTFQETQYF
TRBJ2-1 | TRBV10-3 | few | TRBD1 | TGTGCCATCGGGGACAGGGGGCGGAGGTGGACGAATGAGCAGTTCTTC | CAIGDRGRRWTNEQFF
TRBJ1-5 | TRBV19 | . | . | TGTGCCAGTAGGCCAGGACTTAGCAATCAGCCCCAGCATTTT | CASRPGLSNQPQHF
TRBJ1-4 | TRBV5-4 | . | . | TGTGCCAGCAGCTTAAAGGGGAGGGATGAAAAACTGTTTTTT | CASSLKGRDEKLFF
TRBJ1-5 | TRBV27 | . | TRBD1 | TGTGCCAGCAGTTCAATTGATGACAGGGGGCAATGGAATCAGCCCCAGCATTTT | CASSSIDDRGQWNQPQHF
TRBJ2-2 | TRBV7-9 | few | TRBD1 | TGTGCCAGCAGCCTAGGACAGGGGGACACCGGGGAGCTGTTTTTT | CASSLGQGDTGELFF
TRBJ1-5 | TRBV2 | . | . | TGTGCCAGCGACGGGGGGAGACTACAGCCCCAGCATTTT | CASDGGRLQPQHF
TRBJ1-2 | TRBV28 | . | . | TGTGCCAGCAGTCCACAGGGATATGGCTACACCTTC | CASSPQGYGYTF
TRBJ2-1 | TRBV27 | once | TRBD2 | TGTGCCAGCAGTTTCTCGGGGGGTTCCTACAATGAGCAGTTCTTC | CASSFSGGSYNEQFF
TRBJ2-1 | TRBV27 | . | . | TGTGCCAGCAGTCACCCTTGGGGACGGGCCCACAATGAGCAGTTCTTC | CASSHPWGRAHNEQFF
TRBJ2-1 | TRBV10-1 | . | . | TGCGCCAGCAGTGAGATGATTTACAATGAGCAGTTCTTC | CASSEMIYNEQFF
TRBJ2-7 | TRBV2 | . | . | TGTGCCAGCAGGATGAGGGGCGAGCAGTACTTC | CASRMRGEQYF
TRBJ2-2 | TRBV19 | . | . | TGTGCCAGTAGTAAACAGGGGAGGACCACCGGGGAGCTGTTTTTT | CASSKQGRTTGELFF
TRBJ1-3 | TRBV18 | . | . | TGTGCCAGCTCACCCGATATGAGTGGTGGAAACACCATATATTTT | CASSPDMSGGNTIYF
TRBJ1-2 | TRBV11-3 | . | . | TGTGCCAGCAGCCACACGGGGGCCTATGGCTACACCTTC | CASSHTGAYGYTF
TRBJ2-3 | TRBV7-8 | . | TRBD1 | TGTGCCAGCAGCTCCAGGGACAGGAGCACAGATACGCAGTATTTT | CASSSRDRSTDTQYF
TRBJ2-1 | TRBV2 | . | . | TGTGCCAGCACCTCTTACAATGAGCAGTTCTTC | CASTSYNEQFF
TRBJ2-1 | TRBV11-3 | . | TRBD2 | TGTGCCAGCAGCTTAGGACTAGCGGTATACAATGAGCAGTTCTTC | CASSLGLAVYNEQFF
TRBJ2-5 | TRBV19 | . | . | TGTGCCACTGGAGGAGCCCCGCGGACCCAGTACTTC | CATGGAPRTQYF
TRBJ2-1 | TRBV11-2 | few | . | TGTGCCAGCAGCCCTTCCCCTGGGTATGAGCAGTTCTTC | CASSPSPGYEQFF
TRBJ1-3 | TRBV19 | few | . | TGTGCCAGTAGTAGGGGAAACACCATATATTTT | CASSRGNTIYF
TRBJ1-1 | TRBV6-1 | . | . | TGTGCCAGCAGTGACCAGAGGCAGGAAGCTTTCTTT | CASSDQRQEAFF
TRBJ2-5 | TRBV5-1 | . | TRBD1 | TGCGCCAGCAGCTTGACGCCAGGGGGCATGATGTCAGACGGGGAGACCCAGTACTTC | CASSLTPGGMMSDGETQYF
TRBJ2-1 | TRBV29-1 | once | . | TGCAGCGTTGAAACTGGTGAGCAGTTCTTC | CSVETGEQFF
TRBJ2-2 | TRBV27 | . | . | TGTGCCAGCACTTCGAACACCGGGGAGCTGTTTTTT | CASTSNTGELFF
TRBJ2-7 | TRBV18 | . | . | TGTGCCAGCTCACCAGGGGGTTCCGCCTACGAGCAGTACTTC | CASSPGGSAYEQYF
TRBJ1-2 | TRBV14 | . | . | TGTGCCAGCAGCCAAGACAGAGACTATGGCTACACCTTC | CASSQDRDYGYTF
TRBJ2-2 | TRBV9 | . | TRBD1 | TGTGCCAGCAGCGTAAGACAGGGGGCAACCGGGGAGCTGTTTTTT | CASSVRQGATGELFF
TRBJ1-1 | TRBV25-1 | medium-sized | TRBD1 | TGTGCCAGCAGTGAATACGGGACAGGGGACACTGAAGCTTTCTTT | CASSEYGTGDTEAFF
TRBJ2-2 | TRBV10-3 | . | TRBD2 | TGTGCCATCAGTGCCGAGAGGACTAGCGGGAGAATCGGGGAGCTGTTTTTT | CAISAERTSGRIGELFF
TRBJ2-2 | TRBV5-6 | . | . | TGTGCCAGCAGCTTGCGGGGAGGAGGGACCGGGGAGCTGTTTTTT | CASSLRGGGTGELFF
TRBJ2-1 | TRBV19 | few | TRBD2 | TGTGCCAGTAGGCCGGGACTAGGGTGGGATGAGCAGTTCTTC | CASRPGLGWDEQFF
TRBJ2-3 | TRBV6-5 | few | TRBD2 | TGTGCCAGCAGTCGCCTAGCGGGACCCACAGATACGCAGTATTTT | CASSRLAGPTDTQYF
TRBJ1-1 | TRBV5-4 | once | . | TGTGCCAGCAGCTTGGGCAAGAACACTGAAGCTTTCTTT | CASSLGKNTEAFF
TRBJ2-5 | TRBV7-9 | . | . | TGTGCCAGCAGCCAGGGGTACGGGGGAGAGACCCAGTACTTC | CASSQGYGGETQYF
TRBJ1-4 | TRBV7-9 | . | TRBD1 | TGTGCCAGCAGTAAAACTGGGACAGGGGATGAAAAACTGTTTTTT | CASSKTGTGDEKLFF
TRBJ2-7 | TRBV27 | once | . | TGTGCCAGCAGTTCCCCCCTCCACTACGAGCAGTACTTC | CASSSPLHYEQYF